This TCR beta chain was identified in a study of Graves' ophthalmopathy and Graves' hyperthyroidism. Study-wide points: For separating ophthalmopathy from stable hyperthyroidism, a 13-signature model gave 87.88% sensitivity and about 82% specificity.

This clonotype was counted once. As yet, its antigen is unknown. RNA transcripts were the template, and TCR beta CDR3 regions were amplified from them. RT-PCR with HTBI primers came first, then second-round multiplex PCR. TCRdb recomputed calls from the multiplex PCR reads with MiXCR, one row per CDR3 protein. The repertoire includes approximately 1.2 million distinct CDR3 sequences, about 40% of them detected once, and 11% sits in the top ten. Hyperthyroidism was new, under 2 months, in patients aged 18 to 65. The CDR3 has 14 residues. Germline V gene lookup returns CDR1 SQVTM and CDR2 ANQGSEA. With V trimmed by 6 bases and J by 3 bases, 7 bases remained unmatched.

Sequencing was performed on peripheral blood or thyroid tissue (not recorded which). The receptor was derived from an adult man with Graves' hyperthyroidism. The chain joins TRBV29-1 to TRBJ2-7, with 11 bases fitting TRBD2. Written as DNA, the CDR3 is TGCAGCGTCCCCGGGACTAGCGGTAACTACGAGCAGTACTTC. As protein: CSVPGTSGNYEQYF.